Below, 12 T cell receptor beta chains from the same sample are listed, as sequenced in a study of cytomegalovirus exposure and HLA in healthy donors. TCRdb's copy holds only in-frame clones and misses some; the assay was immunoSEQ multiplex PCR. Of 220,000 or so clones in the sample, about nine tenths are singletons; the top ten hold approximately 2%. Material for sequencing was PBMCs. All receptors come from a woman under 30 in good health and CMV-seropositive.

The chain employs TRBV5-1 and TRBJ1-5; the D gene is possibly TRBD1 (5 bases). The CDR3 is 15 amino acids. The germline CDR1 and CDR2 sequences are SGHRS and YFSETQ. V was pared by 1 base and J by 0 bases, with 8 bases between. CDR3 bases: TGCGCCAGCAGCTTGTCCGACAGTAGCAATCAGCCCCAGCATTTT. Protein sequence: CASSLSDSSNQPQHF.

V is TRBV5-1 and J is TRBJ2-5; 7 bases agree with TRBD2. The V and J ends lost 4 bases and 5 bases, in that order; junction bases with no gene match: 17. The CDR3 spans 17 residues. Per the germline V gene, CDR1 is SGHRS and CDR2 is YFSETQ. CDR3 in amino acids: CASSRGEHPNLRETQYF. CDR3 nucleotides: TGCGCCAGCAGCCGGGGGGAGCACCCTAATCTGAGGGAGACCCAGTACTTC.

The V gene is TRBV6-1, the J gene TRBJ2-7, with 8 bases identical to TRBD2. The CDR3 covers 13 residues. Germline CDR1 is MNHNS and CDR2 is SASEGT. J gave up 5 bases and V 5 bases, and 5 bases lay outside the gene matches. The CDR3 nucleotides read TGTGCCAGCAGTTTGGGACTAGAGAACGAGCAGTACTTC. Translated, it gives CASSLGLENEQYF.

The chain has TRBV5-1 and TRBJ2-3, with no clear D. The germline V gene has CDR1 SGHRS and CDR2 YFSETQ. The CDR3 is made up of 14 amino acids. V lost 5 bases to trimming and J lost 3 bases, with 13 bases between them. CDR3 in DNA: TGCGCCAGCAGTCCCAGCTCCGGGACAGATACGCAGTATTTT. Its translation is CASSPSSGTDTQYF.

Written as DNA, the CDR3 is TGTGCCAGCAGCCCCACAGGCTATGGCTACACCTTC. Protein product: CASSPTGYGYTF. This sequence joins TRBV11-2 and TRBJ1-2, with a weak D call TRBD1 (5 bases). V was shortened by 5 bases and J by 4 bases, with 8 bases between the two germline ends. CDR3 length: 12 residues. Germline CDR1 is SGHAT and CDR2 is FQNNGV.

The chain joins TRBV7-3 to TRBJ2-1, with unresolved D. From germline, CDR1 is SGHTA and CDR2 FQGTGA. The CDR3 contains 15 residues. V lost 1 base, J lost 2 bases, and 9 bases lay in between. CDR3 nucleotides: TGTGCCAGCAGCTTAAGTTCCAGTACCTACAATGAGCAGTTCTTC. It encodes CASSLSSSTYNEQFF.

This chain connects TRBV5-1 to TRBJ1-1; 9 bases agree with TRBD1. The V segment lost 5 bases and the J segment 1 base; nucleotides outside the gene matches: 9. This CDR3 spans 16 amino acids. In germline, CDR1 is SGHRS, CDR2 YFSETQ. In DNA form, the CDR3 reads TGCGCCAGCAGGTCCGGGACAGGGATACGGAACACTGAAGCTTTCTTT. Residues: CASRSGTGIRNTEAFF.

V and J are TRBV5-4 and TRBJ2-7, with a tentative D call TRBD2 (6 bases). Germline lookup yields CDR1 SGHNT and CDR2 YYREEE (reference sequence). V was clipped by 3 bases and J by 3 bases, with 16 bases between them. This CDR3 has 15 residues. CDR3 region: CASSSGRSGLYEQYF. The CDR3 DNA follows: TGTGCCAGCAGCTCGGGACGGTCGGGACTCTACGAGCAGTACTTC.

The sample holds one count of this clone. J is TRBJ1-2 and V is TRBV19; D may be TRBD1 (5 bases). CDR1 and CDR2 (germline): LNHDA, SQIVND (reference sequence). The length of the CDR3 is 14 residues. With 5 bases removed from V and 3 bases from J, the gap between germline ends came to 13 bases. The CDR3 DNA reads as TGTGCCAGTAGTCCCGCCGGGACTGACTATGGCTACACCTTC. Translated, it gives CASSPAGTDYGYTF.

The CDR3 spells CSVAGEGGSYEQYF. The CDR3 nucleotides are TGCAGCGTCGCCGGGGAAGGGGGAAGTTACGAGCAGTACTTC. V gene TRBV29-1 combines with J gene TRBJ2-7, with a possible D match to TRBD1 (6 bases). Trimming cost V 6 bases and J 4 bases, with 19 bases left between them. The CDR3 consists of 14 residues. Germline values: CDR1 SQVTM, CDR2 ANQGSEA.

The rearrangement joins TRBV9 to TRBJ1-2; D is perhaps TRBD1 (6 bases). Trimming removed 5 bases from V and 5 bases from J, with 19 bases in between. CDR3 length: 15 amino acids. The germline CDR1 and CDR2 sequences are SGDLS and YYNGEE. CDR3 amino acids: CASSSFRGREYGYTF. Written as DNA, the CDR3 is TGTGCCAGCAGTTCCTTCAGGGGAAGGGAGTATGGCTACACCTTC.

This chain connects TRBV29-1 to TRBJ2-4; D possibly corresponds to TRBD2 (6 bases). The V gene's germline CDR1 is SQVTM and CDR2 ANQGSEA. The CDR3 contains 13 residues. Trimming removed 7 bases at V and 0 bases at J, with 10 bases between. The CDR3: CSAGGVAKNIQYF. The CDR3 DNA is TGCAGCGCCGGAGGGGTAGCCAAAAACATTCAGTACTTC.